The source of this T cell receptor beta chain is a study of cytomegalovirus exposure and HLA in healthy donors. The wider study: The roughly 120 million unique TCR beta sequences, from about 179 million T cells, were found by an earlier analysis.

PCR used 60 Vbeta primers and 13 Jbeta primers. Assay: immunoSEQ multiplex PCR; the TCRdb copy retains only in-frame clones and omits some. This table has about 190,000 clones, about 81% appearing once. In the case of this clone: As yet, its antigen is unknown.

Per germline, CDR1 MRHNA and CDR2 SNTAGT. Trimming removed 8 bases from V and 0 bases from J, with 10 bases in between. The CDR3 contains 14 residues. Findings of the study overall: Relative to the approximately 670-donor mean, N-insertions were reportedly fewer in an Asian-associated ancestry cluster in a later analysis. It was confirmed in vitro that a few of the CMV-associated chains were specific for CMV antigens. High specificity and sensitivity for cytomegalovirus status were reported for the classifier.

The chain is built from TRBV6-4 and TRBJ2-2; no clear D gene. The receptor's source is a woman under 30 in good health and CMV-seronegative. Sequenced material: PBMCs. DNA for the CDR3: TGTGCCAGCCGAGCCCTCGCGAACACCGGGGAGCTGTTTTTT. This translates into CASRALANTGELFF.